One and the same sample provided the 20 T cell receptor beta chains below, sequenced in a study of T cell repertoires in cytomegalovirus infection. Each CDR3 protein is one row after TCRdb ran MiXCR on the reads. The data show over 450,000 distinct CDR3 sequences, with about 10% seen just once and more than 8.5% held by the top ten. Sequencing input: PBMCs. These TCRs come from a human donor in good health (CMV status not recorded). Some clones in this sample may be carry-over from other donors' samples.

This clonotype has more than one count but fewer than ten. DNA of the CDR3: TGCAGTGCTAGAGATGCTAGCGGGAGGGCCCAGAATGAGCAGTTCTTC. It yields the protein CSARDASGRAQNEQFF. The genes are TRBV20-1 and TRBJ2-1; 12 bases map to TRBD2. V was clipped by 0 bases and J by 7 bases; unmatched bases: 7. This CDR3 comprises 16 residues. Germline V gene sequence: CDR1 DFQATT, CDR2 SNEGSKA (reference sequence).

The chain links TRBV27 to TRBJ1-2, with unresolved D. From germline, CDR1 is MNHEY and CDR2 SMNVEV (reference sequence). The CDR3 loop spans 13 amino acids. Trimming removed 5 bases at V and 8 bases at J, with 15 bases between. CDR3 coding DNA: TGTGCCAGCAGTCCCATCCCGGGTGGCGGCTACACCTTC. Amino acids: CASSPIPGGGYTF.

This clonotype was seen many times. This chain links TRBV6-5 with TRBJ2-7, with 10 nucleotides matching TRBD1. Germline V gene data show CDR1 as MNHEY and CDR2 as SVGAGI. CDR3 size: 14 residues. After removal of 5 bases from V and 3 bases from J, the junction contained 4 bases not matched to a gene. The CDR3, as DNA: TGTGCCAGCAGTACCGGACAGGGGGGCTACGAGCAGTACTTC. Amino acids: CASSTGQGGYEQYF.

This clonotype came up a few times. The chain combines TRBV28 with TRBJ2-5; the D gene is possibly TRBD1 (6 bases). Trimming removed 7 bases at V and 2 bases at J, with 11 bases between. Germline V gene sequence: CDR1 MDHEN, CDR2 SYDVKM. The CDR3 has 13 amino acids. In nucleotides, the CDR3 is TGTGCCAGCACTGGACAGTATCAAGAGACCCAGTACTTC. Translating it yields CASTGQYQETQYF.

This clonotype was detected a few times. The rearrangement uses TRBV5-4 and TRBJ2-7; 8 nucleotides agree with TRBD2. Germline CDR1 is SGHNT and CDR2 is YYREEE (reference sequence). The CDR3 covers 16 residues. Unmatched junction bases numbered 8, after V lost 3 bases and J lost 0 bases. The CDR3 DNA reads TGTGCCAGCAGCTCAAGGACTAGCCCCCGCTCCTACGAGCAGTACTTC. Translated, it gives CASSSRTSPRSYEQYF.

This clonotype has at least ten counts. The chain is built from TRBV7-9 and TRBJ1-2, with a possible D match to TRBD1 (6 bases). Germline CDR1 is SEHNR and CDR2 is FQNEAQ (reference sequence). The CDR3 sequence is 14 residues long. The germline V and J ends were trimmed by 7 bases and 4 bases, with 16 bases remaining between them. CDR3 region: CASTAELDSYGYTF. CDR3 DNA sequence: TGTGCCAGCACTGCCGAGTTGGACAGCTATGGCTACACCTTC.

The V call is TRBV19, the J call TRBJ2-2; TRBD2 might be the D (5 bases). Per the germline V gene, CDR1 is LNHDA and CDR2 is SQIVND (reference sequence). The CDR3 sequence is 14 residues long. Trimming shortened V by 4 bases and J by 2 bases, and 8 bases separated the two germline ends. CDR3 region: CASSNEGNTGELFF. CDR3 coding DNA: TGTGCCAGTAGTAACGAGGGCAACACCGGGGAGCTGTTTTTT.

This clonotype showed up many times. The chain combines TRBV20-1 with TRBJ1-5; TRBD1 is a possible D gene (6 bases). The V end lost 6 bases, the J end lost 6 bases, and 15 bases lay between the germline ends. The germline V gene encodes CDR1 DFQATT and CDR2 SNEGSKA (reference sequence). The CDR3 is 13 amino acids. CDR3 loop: CSAQTTGTQPQHF. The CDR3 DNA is TGCAGTGCCCAGACGACAGGAACTCAGCCCCAGCATTTT.

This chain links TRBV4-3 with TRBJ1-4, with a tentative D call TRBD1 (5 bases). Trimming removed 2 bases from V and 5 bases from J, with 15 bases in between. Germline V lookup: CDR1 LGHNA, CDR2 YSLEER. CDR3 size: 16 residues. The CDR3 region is CASSQPYSRDNEKLFF. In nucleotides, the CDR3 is TGCGCCAGCAGCCAACCCTATTCCAGGGACAATGAAAAACTGTTTTTT.

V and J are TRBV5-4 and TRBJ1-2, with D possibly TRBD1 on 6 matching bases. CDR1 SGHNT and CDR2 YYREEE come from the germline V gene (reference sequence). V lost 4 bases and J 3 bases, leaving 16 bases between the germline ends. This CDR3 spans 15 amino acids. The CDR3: CASSTGEGVYYGYTF. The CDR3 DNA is TGTGCCAGCAGCACCGGGGAGGGGGTTTACTATGGCTACACCTTC.

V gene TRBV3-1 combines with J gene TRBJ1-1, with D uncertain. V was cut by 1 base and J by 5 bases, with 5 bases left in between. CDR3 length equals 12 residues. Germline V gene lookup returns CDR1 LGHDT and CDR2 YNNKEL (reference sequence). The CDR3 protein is CASSQVETEAFF. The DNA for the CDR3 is TGTGCCAGCAGCCAAGTTGAGACTGAAGCTTTCTTT.

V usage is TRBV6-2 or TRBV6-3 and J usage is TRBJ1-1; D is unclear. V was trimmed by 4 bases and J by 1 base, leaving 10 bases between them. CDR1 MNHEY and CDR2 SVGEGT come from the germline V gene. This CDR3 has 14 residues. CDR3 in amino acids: CASSSFTENTEAFF. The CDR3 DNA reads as TGTGCCAGCAGTTCTTTTACAGAGAACACTGAAGCTTTCTTT.

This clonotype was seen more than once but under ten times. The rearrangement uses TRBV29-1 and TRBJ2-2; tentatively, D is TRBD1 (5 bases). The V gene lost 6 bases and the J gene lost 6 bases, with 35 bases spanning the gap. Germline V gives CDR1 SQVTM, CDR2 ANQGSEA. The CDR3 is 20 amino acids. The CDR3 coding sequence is TGCAGCGTGCTAGGGGCCCGCCTAGGCACAAGGGGCGATCAATCCGGGGAGCTGTTTTTT. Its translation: CSVLGARLGTRGDQSGELFF.

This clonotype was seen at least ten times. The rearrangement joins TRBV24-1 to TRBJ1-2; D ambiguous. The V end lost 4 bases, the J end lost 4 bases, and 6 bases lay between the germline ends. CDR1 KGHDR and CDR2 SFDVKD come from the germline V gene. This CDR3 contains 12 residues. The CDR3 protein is CATSDLSYGYTF. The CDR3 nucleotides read TGTGCCACCAGTGACCTCTCCTATGGCTACACCTTC.

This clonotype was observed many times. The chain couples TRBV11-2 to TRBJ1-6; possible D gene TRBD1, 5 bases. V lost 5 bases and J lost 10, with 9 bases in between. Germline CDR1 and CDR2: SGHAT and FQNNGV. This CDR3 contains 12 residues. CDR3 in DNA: TGTGCCAGCAGCCCGCCAGGGTCACCCCTCCACTTT. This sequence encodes CASSPPGSPLHF.

CDR3 sequence reads: CASSPRQAANTEAFF. CDR3 bases: TGTGCCAGCAGCCCCCGACAGGCCGCGAACACTGAAGCTTTCTTT. The chain links TRBV9 to TRBJ1-1; TRBD1 might be the D (6 bases). Germline V gene lookup returns CDR1 SGDLS and CDR2 YYNGEE. Deletions cut 4 bases from V and 1 base from J, with 14 bases between. The CDR3 loop spans 15 amino acids.

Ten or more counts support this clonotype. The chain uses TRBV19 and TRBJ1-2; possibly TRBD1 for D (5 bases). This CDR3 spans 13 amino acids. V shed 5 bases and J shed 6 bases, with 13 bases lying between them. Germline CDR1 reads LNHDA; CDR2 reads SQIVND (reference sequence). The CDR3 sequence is CASSPGTLDGYTF. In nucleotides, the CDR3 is TGTGCCAGTAGTCCCGGGACCCTCGATGGCTACACCTTC.

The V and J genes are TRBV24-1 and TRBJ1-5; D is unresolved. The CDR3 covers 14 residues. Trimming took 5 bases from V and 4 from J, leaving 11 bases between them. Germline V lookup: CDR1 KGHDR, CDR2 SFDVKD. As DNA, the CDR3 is TGTGCCACCAGTGGTCCAGCAACGAATCAGCCCCAGCATTTT. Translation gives CATSGPATNQPQHF.

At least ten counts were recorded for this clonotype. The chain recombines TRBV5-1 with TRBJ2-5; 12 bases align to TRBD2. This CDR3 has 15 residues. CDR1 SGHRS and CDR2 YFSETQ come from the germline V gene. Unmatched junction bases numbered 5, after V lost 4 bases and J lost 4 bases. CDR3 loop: CASSPQTSGGETQYF. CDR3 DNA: TGCGCCAGCAGCCCCCAGACTAGCGGGGGAGAGACCCAGTACTTC.

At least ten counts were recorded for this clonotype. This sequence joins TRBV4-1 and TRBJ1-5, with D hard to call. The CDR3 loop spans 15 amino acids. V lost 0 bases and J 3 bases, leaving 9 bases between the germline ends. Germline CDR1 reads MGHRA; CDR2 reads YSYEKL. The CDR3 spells CASSQDRSTNQPQHF. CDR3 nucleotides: TGCGCCAGCAGCCAAGATAGAAGCACCAATCAGCCCCAGCATTTT.